These T cell receptor beta chains were read from a single sample in a study of blood T cells in healthy people across ages. TCRdb re-derived calls from the 5' RACE reads in MiXCR, one entry per CDR3 protein. The data contain over 600,000 distinct CDR3 sequences, about 61% of them seen just once; the ten biggest clones take up roughly 25%. The material sequenced was blood. Receptor source: a man aged 35 to 55 in good health. CDR3s include the opening cysteine and the closing phenylalanine or tryptophan. Rows may omit the clone size; those that give it use once, few, many or a size class.

>few|TRBJ2-1|TRBV5-1
CASTTSPGQGSYEQFF
>NA|TRBJ2-5|TRBV12-3/TRBV12-4
CASSRTWETQYF
>NA|TRBJ2-7|TRBV4-3
CASSQDDGTYEQYF
>NA|TRBJ2-3|TRBV20-1
CSARPSGSVDTQYF
>NA|TRBJ2-3|TRBV29-1
CSVSGLDNLALGTQYF
>NA|TRBJ1-1|TRBV20-1
CSADRGGWNTEAFF
>NA|TRBJ2-5|TRBV11-3
CASSLAGGAKETQYF
>NA|TRBJ2-1|TRBV7-2
CASSPAGTAYNEQFF
>NA|TRBJ2-5|TRBV5-1
CASRNFETQYF
>NA|TRBJ2-5|TRBV7-7
CASSVDASGTQYF
>NA|TRBJ2-4|TRBV7-2
CASSSRGPGVQYF
>NA|TRBJ1-6|TRBV20-1
CSARDEQGHSPLHF
>NA|TRBJ2-3|TRBV6-5
CASSYTLAGVGTDTQYF
>few|TRBJ2-7|TRBV9
CASSVARESYEQYF
>NA|TRBJ1-6|TRBV18
CASSPRTQGSSYNSPLHF
>NA|TRBJ2-5|TRBV28
CASSLPSGHGETQYF
>NA|TRBJ1-1|TRBV18
CASSEQGVNTEAFF